This T cell receptor (beta chain) is drawn from a study of cytomegalovirus exposure and HLA in healthy donors. Study as a whole: Drawn from HLA-typed donors, about 85 million unique TCRs were held in an early data release. General study results and limits: There were several of the most significant clusters that appeared linked to common viral pathogens in a later analysis. Previous analysis showed most TCR beta V segments were productive about 87% or about 30% of the time. In a later analysis, a missense DCLRE1C variant was linked to TCR beta V- and J-gene trimming.

The table lists this clone with a count of one. Its antigen is undetermined. The V end was cut by 7 bases, the J end by 5 bases, with 15 bases between. This CDR3 region has 13 residues. Per germline, CDR1 MNHNY and CDR2 SVGAGI (reference sequence). Researchers ran the PCR with 60 Vbeta and 13 Jbeta primers. Using immunoSEQ multiplex PCR, the repertoire was profiled, and TCRdb retains in-frame clones only, with some absent. The repertoire has fewer than 250,000 clones, 79% of them found once; the top ten carry around 1.6%. This rearrangement joins TRBV6-6 to TRBJ2-7; D possibly corresponds to TRBD1 (6 bases). The sequence came from a woman aged 18-29 years in good health and CMV-seronegative. The specimen was PBMCs. CDR3 in amino acids: CASTGRGINEQYF. The CDR3 DNA sequence: TGTGCCAGCACTGGCAGGGGTATAAACGAGCAGTACTTC.